This TCR beta chain derives from a study of T cell changes during pregnancy in multiple sclerosis. Here immunoSEQ multiplex PCR was the method, and the copy in TCRdb shows in-frame clones only, minus some. In the table there are 69,000 or so clones, under 95% of which are singletons. From germline, CDR1 is MNHEY and CDR2 SMNVEV (reference sequence). The CDR3 is made up of 15 amino acids. Trimming shortened V by 0 bases and J by 8 bases, and 16 bases separated the two germline ends. The chain links TRBV27 to TRBJ1-2; possibly TRBD1 for D (6 bases). Material: peripheral blood, obtained in the third trimester of pregnancy. This sequence originates from a female donor with multiple sclerosis, enrolled in a pregnancy study. CDR3 coding DNA: TGTGCCAGCAGTTTATCCGGGTCAACAGGGATAGGCTACACCTTC. Protein: CASSLSGSTGIGYTF.